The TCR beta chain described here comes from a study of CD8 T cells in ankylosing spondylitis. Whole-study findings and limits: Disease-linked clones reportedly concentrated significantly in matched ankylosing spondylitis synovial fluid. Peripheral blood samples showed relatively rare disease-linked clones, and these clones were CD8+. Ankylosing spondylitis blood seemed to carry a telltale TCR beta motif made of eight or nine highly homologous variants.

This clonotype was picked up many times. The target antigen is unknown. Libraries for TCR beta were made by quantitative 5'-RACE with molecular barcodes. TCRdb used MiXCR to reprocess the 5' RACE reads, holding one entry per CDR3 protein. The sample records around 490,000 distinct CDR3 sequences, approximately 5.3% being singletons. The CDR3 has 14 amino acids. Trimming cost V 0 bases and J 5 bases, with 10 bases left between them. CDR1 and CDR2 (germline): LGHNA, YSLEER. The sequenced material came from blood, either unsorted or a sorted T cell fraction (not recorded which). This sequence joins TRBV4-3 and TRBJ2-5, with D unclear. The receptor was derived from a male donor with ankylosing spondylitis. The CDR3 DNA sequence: TGCGCCAGCAGCCAAGAAACCTTTGGGGAGACCCAGTACTTC. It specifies CASSQETFGETQYF.